The 8 T cell receptor beta chains below all came from one sample that was sequenced in a study of OX40 agonist ivuxolimab in advanced cancers. Profiling relied on immunoSEQ multiplex PCR, and the TCRdb table lists in-frame clones only, not all of them. Of over 50,000 clones in the sample, around 86% are singletons; the top ten hold 12%. Sequenced material: CD4+ or CD8+ T cells sorted from blood, taken in a trial of the OX40 agonist ivuxolimab. The receptors shown here come from an adult with an advanced solid tumor such as melanoma, head and neck, liver or kidney cancer.

V is TRBV27 and J is TRBJ2-7; D is undetermined. This CDR3 region has 14 residues. The germline V gene encodes CDR1 MNHEY and CDR2 SMNVEV (reference sequence). Trimming took off 5 bases at V and 0 bases at J, with 11 bases between the two ends. CDR3 sequence reads: CASSPTDYSYEQYF. CDR3 coding DNA: TGTGCCAGCAGTCCAACAGATTACTCCTACGAGCAGTACTTC.

V usage is TRBV7-9 and J usage is TRBJ2-7; D not certain. V was shortened by 5 bases and J by 0 bases, with 11 bases between the two germline ends. CDR3 length equals 14 residues. Germline V CDR1 and CDR2: SEHNR, FQNEAQ (reference sequence). CDR3 bases: TGTGCCAGCAGCCCCGGACCCTCCTCCTACGAGCAGTACTTC. Protein product: CASSPGPSSYEQYF. The variable domain in full, with the rest retrieved from reference TRBV7-9 and TRBJ2-7, is DTGVSQNPRHKITKRGQNVTFRCDPISEHNRLYWYRQTLGQGPEFLTYFQNEAQLEKSRLLSDRFSAERPKGSFSTLEIQRTEQGDSAMYLCASSPGPSSYEQYFGPGTRLTVT.

CDR3 sequence reads: CASSPWSGTGEQYF. CDR3 DNA sequence: TGTGCCAGCAGCCCATGGTCAGGGACCGGCGAGCAGTACTTC. The chain has TRBV11-2 and TRBJ2-7; D possibly uses TRBD1 or TRBD2 (5 bases each). Germline assignment: CDR1 SGHAT and CDR2 FQNNGV. V was clipped by 5 bases and J by 6 bases, with 17 bases between them. This CDR3 has 14 residues.

J is TRBJ2-1 and V is TRBV10-3; no clear D. In germline, CDR1 is ENHRY, CDR2 SYGVKD. V lost 10 bases to trimming and J lost 3 bases, with 10 bases between them. The CDR3 covers 12 residues. The CDR3 bases are TGTGCCAGTTTGACAAACTACAATGAGCAGTTCTTC. Translating it yields CASLTNYNEQFF.

The chain combines TRBV12-5 with TRBJ1-1; the match to TRBD1 covers 7 bases. Looked up from germline, CDR1 is LGHNT and CDR2 is FRNRAP. The CDR3 extends over 13 amino acids. The ends lost 0 bases at V and 5 bases at J; junction bases unmatched: 0. The CDR3 sequence: CASGLVTGTEAFF. The CDR3 DNA reads TGTGCTAGTGGTTTGGTGACAGGGACTGAAGCTTTCTTT.

The chain has TRBV7-9 and TRBJ2-2; D ambiguous. Germline V lookup: CDR1 SEHNR, CDR2 FQNEAQ (reference sequence). V shed 8 bases and J shed 9 bases, with 10 bases lying between them. The CDR3 sequence is 11 residues long. The CDR3 loop reads CASSAARELFF. The CDR3 bases are TGTGCCAGCTCCGCGGCAAGGGAGCTGTTTTTT.

V usage is TRBV11-2 and J usage is TRBJ1-1; 10 positions agree with TRBD1. The length of the CDR3 is 15 residues. The V gene end was trimmed by 5 bases and the J gene end by 6 bases; junction bases not matched to a gene: 9. Germline CDR1 is SGHAT and CDR2 is FQNNGV. The CDR3 sequence: CASSRRTGGGPEAFF. In nucleotides, the CDR3 is TGTGCCAGCAGCCGAAGGACAGGGGGGGGTCCTGAAGCTTTCTTT.

The chain combines TRBV6-6 with TRBJ2-1; 8 bases map to TRBD2. The CDR3 runs 16 residues. V gave up 5 bases and J gave up 9 bases; unmatched junction bases: 15. Looked up from germline, CDR1 is MNHNY and CDR2 is SVGAGI (reference sequence). DNA for the CDR3: TGTGCCAGCAGTAATCCCCCGGGGACTAGTTTGCCTGAGCAGTTCTTC. Translating gives CASSNPPGTSLPEQFF.